A single sample is the source of the 27 T cell receptor beta chains below, sequenced in a study of tumor T cells in aggressive B-cell lymphoma. The protocol was immunoSEQ multiplex PCR, while the TCRdb copy is restricted to in-frame clones and leaves out a portion. The sample carries more than 3,500 clones, 90% to 95% recorded once. The sequenced material came from tumor tissue. The receptors originated from an adult with diffuse large B cell lymphoma.

J is TRBJ1-4 and V is TRBV16, with TRBD1 matching over 8 bases. Germline values: CDR1 KGHSY, CDR2 FQNENV. There are 14 residues in the CDR3. V lost 4 bases to trimming and J lost 5 bases; unmatched junction nucleotides: 3. CDR3 amino acids: CASSPTGGNEKLFF. As DNA, the CDR3 is TGTGCCAGCAGCCCAACAGGGGGAAATGAAAAACTGTTTTTT.

The chain carries TRBV11-3 and TRBJ2-3; 14 positions match TRBD2. After removal of 4 bases from V and 8 bases from J, the junction contained 8 bases not matched to a gene. The CDR3 totals 16 residues. Germline V gives CDR1 SGHNT, CDR2 YENEEA. In DNA, the CDR3 is TGTGCCAGCAGCTCCTGGACTAGCGGGGGGTATGGTACGCAGTATTTT. It yields the protein CASSSWTSGGYGTQYF.

Comments on this clone: Different DNA sequences within this sample yield the same CDR3. This rearrangement joins TRBV7-3 to TRBJ2-3, with 8 bases that match TRBD1. The CDR3 consists of 16 residues. With V trimmed by 5 bases and J by 4 bases, 11 bases remained unmatched. In germline, CDR1 is SGHTA, CDR2 FQGTGA. CDR3 in amino acids: CASSPRGLRSADTQYF. CDR3 DNA sequence: TGTGCCAGCAGCCCCAGGGGGCTCCGCAGCGCAGATACGCAGTATTTT. Filled out from reference TRBV7-3 and TRBJ2-3, the complete variable domain reads GAGVSQTPSNKVTEKGKYVELRCDPISGHTALYWYRQSLGQGPEFLIYFQGTGAADDSGLPNDRFFAVRPEGSVSTLKIQRTERGDSAVYLCASSPRGLRSADTQYFGPGTRLTVL.

The chain has TRBV4-1 and TRBJ2-3; D is undetermined. The CDR3 contains 15 residues. Trimming left V 4 bases short and J 4 bases short, with 15 bases between. Looked up from germline, CDR1 is MGHRA and CDR2 is YSYEKL. The CDR3 coding sequence is TGCGCCAGCAGCCCACTCGTGATAGTCGCAGATACGCAGTATTTT. As protein: CASSPLVIVADTQYF.

This clone occurred once. J is TRBJ1-2 and V is TRBV30; D gene uncertain. The CDR3 consists of 11 residues. The ends were cut back, 4 bases at V and 8 bases at J, with 11 bases in the middle. Germline V gives CDR1 GTSNPN, CDR2 SVGIG (reference sequence). CDR3 sequence: CAWISYSGYTF. CDR3 nucleotides: TGTGCCTGGATTTCTTATAGCGGCTACACCTTC.

This clone appeared a few times. This sequence joins TRBV5-5 and TRBJ2-5; D is uncertain. CDR1 and CDR2 from the germline V gene are SGHKS and YYEKEE (reference sequence). The V end lost 0 bases, the J end lost 0 bases, and 6 bases lay between the germline ends. The CDR3 extends over 14 amino acids. The CDR3 region is CASSLGAYQETQYF. In nucleotides, the CDR3 is TGTGCCAGCAGCTTGGGGGCGTACCAAGAGACCCAGTACTTC.

In its sample, this clone was seen once. The rearrangement links TRBV13 to TRBJ2-7; weak D call: TRBD1 (5 bases). V lost 5 bases, J lost 4 bases, and 12 bases lay in between. Germline V lookup: CDR1 PRHDT, CDR2 FYEKMQ (reference sequence). The CDR3 totals 13 residues. The CDR3 coding sequence is TGTGCCAGCAGCCCCAGGGCAGGGTACGAGCAGTACTTC. Its protein is CASSPRAGYEQYF.

CDR3 loop: CASLHRVSRDEQYF. The CDR3 DNA follows: TGCGCCAGCCTCCACAGGGTCTCGCGGGACGAGCAGTACTTC. The gene calls are TRBV23-1 and TRBJ2-7; possibly TRBD1 for D (6 bases). TRBV23-1 is placed among ORFs of uncertain function. Trimming shortened V by 8 bases and J by 5 bases, and 19 bases separated the two germline ends. There are 14 residues in the CDR3.

V usage is TRBV5-1 and J usage is TRBJ2-7; 8 bases are shared with TRBD1. Trimming took 5 bases from V and 12 from J; bases not matched to a gene: 13. The CDR3 is 13 amino acids. Germline V gene data show CDR1 as SGHRS and CDR2 as YFSETQ. CDR3 residues: CASREEDRAQMYF. DNA for the CDR3: TGCGCCAGCAGGGAAGAGGACAGGGCCCAAATGTACTTC.

The chain carries TRBV7-9 and TRBJ2-1; maybe TRBD2 (5 bases). Trimming removed 7 bases at V and 6 bases at J, with 10 bases between. The CDR3 runs 12 residues. The germline V gene has CDR1 SEHNR and CDR2 FQNEAQ (reference sequence). The CDR3 DNA reads TGTGCCAGCACAGCCGAGGGCAATGAGCAGTTCTTC. As protein: CASTAEGNEQFF.

The CDR3 bases are TGTGCCAGCAGCTTAACTGATGCGAGCAATCAGCCCCAGCATTTT. This gives the protein CASSLTDASNQPQHF. The chain combines TRBV7-2 with TRBJ1-5; D gene unclear. CDR3 length: 15 residues. The V gene's germline CDR1 is SGHTA and CDR2 FQGNSA. The ends were cut back, 2 bases at V and 1 base at J, with 9 bases in the middle. The entire variable domain, with the rest obtained from reference TRBV7-2 and TRBJ1-5, is as follows: GAGVSQSPSNKVTEKGKDVELRCDPISGHTALYWYRQSLGQGLEFLIYFQGNSAPDKSGLPSDRFSAERTGGSVSTLTIQRTQQEDSAVYLCASSLTDASNQPQHFGDGTRLSIL.

In DNA, the CDR3 is TGCAGCGTTGAAGGACTTGGGACTAGCGGGAGGGGGGGATATGAGCAGTTCTTC. Residues: CSVEGLGTSGRGGYEQFF. This chain uses TRBV29-1 with TRBJ2-1, with 16 bases lining up with TRBD2. The CDR3 spans 18 residues. V was clipped by 1 base and J by 8 bases; unmatched bases: 11. The germline gives CDR1 SQVTM, CDR2 ANQGSEA.

The rearrangement links TRBV5-1 to TRBJ2-1; TRBD2 matches at 13 bases. J was trimmed by 7 bases and V by 4 bases; bases with no gene match: 5. The CDR3 has 15 amino acids. Looked up from germline, CDR1 is SGHRS and CDR2 is YFSETQ. CDR3 sequence reads: CASSPGLAGKNEQFF. In DNA form, the CDR3 reads TGCGCCAGCAGCCCGGGACTAGCGGGAAAAAATGAGCAGTTCTTC.

V and J are TRBV18 and TRBJ2-3; tentative D call: TRBD1 (6 bases). Looked up from germline, CDR1 is KGHSH and CDR2 is LQKENI. This CDR3 contains 14 residues. V lost 2 bases to trimming and J lost 4 bases, with 10 bases between them. CDR3: CASSPTTGSDTQYF. The CDR3 coding sequence is TGTGCCAGCTCACCAACAACAGGGTCAGATACGCAGTATTTT.

Regarding this clone: A read error may produce the germline difference seen at one junction end. The J gene is TRBJ2-5, the V gene TRBV7-7; D is possibly TRBD2 (5 bases). This CDR3 has 13 amino acids. Germline CDR1 SSHAT, CDR2 FNYEAQ (reference sequence). CDR3 sequence (DNA): TGTGCTAGCAGTTCCGGACTTAAAGAGACCCAATACTTC. Residues: CASSSGLKETQYF.

The chain couples TRBV15 to TRBJ2-7, with D possibly being TRBD1 (6 bases). Germline V lookup: CDR1 LNHNV, CDR2 YYDKDF (reference sequence). V lost 0 bases, J lost 5 bases, and 11 bases lay in between. This CDR3 spans 14 amino acids. This CDR3 is CATSREGGGHEQYF. The CDR3 DNA is TGTGCCACCAGCAGAGAGGGTGGGGGCCACGAGCAGTACTTC.

The chain joins TRBV5-1 to TRBJ2-1; maybe TRBD2 (6 bases). Germline V lookup: CDR1 SGHRS, CDR2 YFSETQ. The CDR3 covers 15 residues. The V gene lost 4 bases and the J gene lost 5 bases, with 16 bases spanning the gap. Here the CDR3 DNA reads TGCGCCAGCAGCCCAGGCGGGGTGCAGGACAATGAGCAGTTCTTC. It specifies CASSPGGVQDNEQFF.

This clone appeared a single time. The chain has TRBV27 and TRBJ2-4, with D possibly being TRBD2 (6 bases). The CDR3 totals 14 residues. The V and J ends lost 5 bases and 7 bases respectively, with 15 bases between them. Germline V gene data show CDR1 as MNHEY and CDR2 as SMNVEV (reference sequence). The CDR3 region has the DNA TGTGCCAGCAGTCCTACTAGCTATCTCAACATTCAGTACTTC. It yields the protein CASSPTSYLNIQYF.

The chain has TRBV7-8 and TRBJ1-2, with D uncertain. Trimming stripped 5 bases from V and 5 bases from J, with 15 bases between. The length of the CDR3 is 14 residues. Germline lookup yields CDR1 SGHVS and CDR2 FQNEAQ. CDR3 residues: CASSPNPLRYGYTF. CDR3 sequence (DNA): TGTGCCAGCAGCCCGAACCCACTACGGTATGGCTACACCTTC.

J is TRBJ2-7 and V is TRBV5-6; tentatively, D is TRBD1 (5 bases). CDR1 and CDR2 from the germline V gene are SGHDT and YYEEEE. V lost 1 base and J lost 2, with 19 bases in between. The CDR3 length is 17 residues. CDR3 DNA: TGTGCCAGCAGCTTGTTTACGAATCCGGTCAGGGCCTACGAGCAGTACTTC. It codes for CASSLFTNPVRAYEQYF.

J is TRBJ2-7 and V is TRBV4-1, with D maybe TRBD1 (5 bases). Trimming took 4 bases from V and 5 from J, leaving 15 bases between them. The germline V gene encodes CDR1 MGHRA and CDR2 YSYEKL. This CDR3 region has 14 residues. The CDR3 nucleotides are TGCGCCAGCAGCCGCTACAGGAGAGCGAACGAGCAGTACTTC. It translates to CASSRYRRANEQYF.

The chain uses TRBV19 and TRBJ2-1; 12 nucleotides align to TRBD2. The germline CDR1 and CDR2 sequences are LNHDA and SQIVND (reference sequence). This CDR3 has 16 amino acids. Trimming took 6 bases from V and 1 from J; bases not matched to a gene: 4. CDR3: CASSSTSGRSYNEQFF. CDR3 sequence (DNA): TGTGCCAGTAGCTCCACTAGCGGGAGGTCCTACAATGAGCAGTTCTTC.

This clone has just a few counts. This chain joins TRBV7-9 and TRBJ2-7; tentatively, D is TRBD2 (6 bases). Trimming removed 9 bases from V and 5 bases from J, with 17 bases in between. There are 13 residues in the CDR3. Germline V gene data show CDR1 as SEHNR and CDR2 as FQNEAQ (reference sequence). The CDR3 sequence: CASQPGVRHEQYF. In nucleotides, the CDR3 is TGTGCCAGTCAACCGGGGGTACGCCACGAGCAGTACTTC.

This clone was observed a few times. The CDR3 coding sequence is TGTGCCAGCAGCGGGCCGGGACAGGGAACATCCTACGAGCAGTACTTC. It encodes CASSGPGQGTSYEQYF. The chain uses TRBV7-9 and TRBJ2-7, with 9 bases fitting TRBD1. CDR3 size: 16 residues. The germline V gene has CDR1 SEHNR and CDR2 FQNEAQ (reference sequence). The V gene end was trimmed by 5 bases and the J gene end by 1 base; junction bases not matched to a gene: 9.

This chain joins TRBV19 and TRBJ2-3; 9 bases map to TRBD2. Germline-derived CDR1 and CDR2 are LNHDA and SQIVND (reference sequence). The CDR3 runs 12 residues. CDR3 in DNA: TGTACGTGGCGGGAGGGGGCCGATACGCAGTATTTT. The encoded protein is CTWREGADTQYF.

This sequence joins TRBV9 and TRBJ2-3, with D possibly being TRBD2 (7 bases). V lost 0 bases and J 5 bases, leaving 16 bases between the germline ends. The length of the CDR3 is 16 residues. The germline V gene encodes CDR1 SGDLS and CDR2 YYNGEE. In DNA, the CDR3 is TGTGCCAGCAGCGTAGCTATCGGGGGGCGAGAAGATACGCAGTATTTT. Translating it yields CASSVAIGGREDTQYF.

The V call is TRBV29-1, the J call TRBJ2-1; 7 positions match TRBD2. CDR1 SQVTM and CDR2 ANQGSEA come from the germline V gene. This CDR3 contains 15 residues. After removal of 4 bases from V and 6 bases from J, the junction contained 12 bases not matched to a gene. The CDR3 sequence is CSVAPILSGINEQFF. The CDR3 DNA reads as TGCAGCGTTGCGCCGATACTGAGCGGGATCAATGAGCAGTTCTTC.